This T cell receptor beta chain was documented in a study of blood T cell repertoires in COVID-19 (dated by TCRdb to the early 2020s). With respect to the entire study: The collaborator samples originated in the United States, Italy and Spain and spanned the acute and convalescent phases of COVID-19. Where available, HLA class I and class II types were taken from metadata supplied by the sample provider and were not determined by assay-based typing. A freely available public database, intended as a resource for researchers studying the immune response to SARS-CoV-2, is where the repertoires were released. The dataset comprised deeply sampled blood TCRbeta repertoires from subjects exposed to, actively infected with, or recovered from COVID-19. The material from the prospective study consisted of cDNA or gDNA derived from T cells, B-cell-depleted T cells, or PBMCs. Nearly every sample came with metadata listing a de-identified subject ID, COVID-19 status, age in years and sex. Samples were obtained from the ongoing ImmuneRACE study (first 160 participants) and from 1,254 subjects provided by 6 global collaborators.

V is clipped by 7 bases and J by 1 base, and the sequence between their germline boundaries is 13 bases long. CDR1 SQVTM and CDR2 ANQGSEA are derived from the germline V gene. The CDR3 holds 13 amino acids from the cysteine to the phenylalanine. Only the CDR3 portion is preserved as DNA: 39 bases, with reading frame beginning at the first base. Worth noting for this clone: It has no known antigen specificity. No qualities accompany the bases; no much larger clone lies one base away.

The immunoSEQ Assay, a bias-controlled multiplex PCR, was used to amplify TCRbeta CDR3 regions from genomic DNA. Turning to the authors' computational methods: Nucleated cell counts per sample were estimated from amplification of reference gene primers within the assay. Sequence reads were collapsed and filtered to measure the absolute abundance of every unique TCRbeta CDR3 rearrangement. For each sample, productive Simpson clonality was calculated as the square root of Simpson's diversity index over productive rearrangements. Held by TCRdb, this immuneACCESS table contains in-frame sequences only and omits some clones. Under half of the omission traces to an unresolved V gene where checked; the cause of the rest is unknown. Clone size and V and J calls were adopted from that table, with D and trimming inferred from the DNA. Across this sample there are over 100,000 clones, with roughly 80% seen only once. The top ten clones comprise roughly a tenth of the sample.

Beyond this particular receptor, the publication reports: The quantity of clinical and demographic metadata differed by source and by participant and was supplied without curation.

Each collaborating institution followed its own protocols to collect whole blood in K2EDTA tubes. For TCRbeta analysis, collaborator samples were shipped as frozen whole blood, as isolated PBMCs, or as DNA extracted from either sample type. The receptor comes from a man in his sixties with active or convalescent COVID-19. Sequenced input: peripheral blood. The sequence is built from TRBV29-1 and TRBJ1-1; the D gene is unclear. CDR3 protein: CSAQAHPNTEAFF. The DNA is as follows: TGCAGCGCCCAAGCCCATCCGAACACTGAAGCTTTCTTT.